These T cell receptor beta chains were read from a single sample in a study of a mutant IDH1 vaccine in newly diagnosed glioma. This table comes from immunoSEQ multiplex PCR, and its TCRdb copy is limited to in-frame clones, with some not included. This sample carries tens of thousands of clones, about 80% of them seen once, and the ten largest clones take approximately 1.8%. The input for sequencing was PBMCs, taken from a glioma patient treated with radiotherapy, temozolomide or both. The receptors come from a woman between 40 and 55 years old with glioma. Both conserved end residues are part of each CDR3. The D gene is left open where the match is weak. Where a row states a size, it is once, few, many or the class of an expanded clone; other rows omit it.

V gene: TRBV7-2; D gene: TRBD2; clone size: .; J gene: TRBJ2-5; CDR3 protein: CASSLRAASGGALGETQYF; CDR3 DNA: TGTGCCAGCAGCTTACGCGCGGCTAGCGGGGGGGCCCTAGGGGAGACCCAGTACTTC
V gene: TRBV4-2; D gene: TRBD1; clone size: .; J gene: TRBJ1-1; CDR3 protein: CASSQEGGTGAPIEAFF; CDR3 DNA: TGTGCCAGCAGCCAAGAAGGGGGGACAGGGGCCCCGATTGAAGCTTTCTTT
V gene: TRBV11-2; D gene: TRBD2; clone size: .; J gene: TRBJ2-3; CDR3 protein: CASSLRGGRRDTQYF; CDR3 DNA: TGTGCCAGCAGCTTACGCGGGGGGCGGCGAGATACGCAGTATTTT
V gene: TRBV6-6; D gene: .; clone size: .; J gene: TRBJ1-2; CDR3 protein: CASSPHRDNINYGYTF; CDR3 DNA: TGTGCCAGCAGTCCCCACCGGGACAACATTAACTATGGCTACACCTTC
V gene: TRBV5-1; D gene: TRBD1; clone size: few; J gene: TRBJ1-1; CDR3 protein: CASSPGTGAMREAAFF; CDR3 DNA: TGCGCCAGCAGCCCAGGGACAGGGGCCATGAGGGAGGCGGCTTTCTTT
V gene: TRBV18; D gene: TRBD1; clone size: .; J gene: TRBJ1-5; CDR3 protein: CASSPGTGGNQPQHF; CDR3 DNA: TGTGCCAGCTCACCAGGGACAGGGGGCAATCAGCCCCAGCATTTT
V gene: TRBV5-1; D gene: .; clone size: .; J gene: TRBJ2-5; CDR3 protein: CASSFRPSFQETQYF; CDR3 DNA: TGCGCCAGCAGCTTCAGGCCTAGCTTTCAGGAGACCCAGTACTTC
V gene: TRBV5-1; D gene: .; clone size: .; J gene: TRBJ2-2; CDR3 protein: CASSLSQPTTGELFF; CDR3 DNA: TGCGCCAGCAGCTTGAGTCAGCCGACCACCGGGGAGCTGTTTTTT
V gene: TRBV18; D gene: .; clone size: .; J gene: TRBJ1-6; CDR3 protein: CASSPAQTGNSPLHF; CDR3 DNA: TGTGCCAGCTCACCCGCTCAGACGGGGAATTCACCCCTCCACTTT
V gene: TRBV5-1; D gene: .; clone size: once; J gene: TRBJ2-5; CDR3 protein: CASSRDLQYQETQYF; CDR3 DNA: TGCGCCAGCAGCCGGGACTTACAGTACCAAGAGACCCAGTACTTC
V gene: TRBV30; D gene: .; clone size: .; J gene: TRBJ1-1; CDR3 protein: CAWSPRGVSGVTEAFF; CDR3 DNA: TGTGCCTGGAGTCCTCGGGGGGTCTCTGGGGTCACTGAAGCTTTCTTT
V gene: TRBV4-3; D gene: TRBD1; clone size: .; J gene: TRBJ1-2; CDR3 protein: CASSQIPGGYNYGYTF; CDR3 DNA: TGCGCCAGCAGCCAAATTCCAGGGGGGTACAACTATGGCTACACCTTC
V gene: TRBV19; D gene: .; clone size: few; J gene: TRBJ1-1; CDR3 protein: CASINRVTEAFF; CDR3 DNA: TGTGCCAGTATTAACAGGGTCACTGAAGCTTTCTTT
V gene: TRBV2; D gene: TRBD1; clone size: .; J gene: TRBJ1-2; CDR3 protein: CASSGQGPNYGYTF; CDR3 DNA: TGTGCCAGCAGTGGACAGGGCCCAAACTATGGCTACACCTTC
V gene: TRBV30; D gene: .; clone size: .; J gene: TRBJ1-1; CDR3 protein: CAREERANTEAFF; CDR3 DNA: TGTGCCCGAGAGGAGAGGGCGAACACTGAAGCTTTCTTT
V gene: TRBV6-6; D gene: TRBD1; clone size: .; J gene: TRBJ2-7; CDR3 protein: CASNDRGEFDEQYF; CDR3 DNA: TGTGCCAGCAACGACAGGGGCGAGTTCGACGAGCAGTACTTC
V gene: TRBV2; D gene: TRBD1; clone size: .; J gene: TRBJ2-7; CDR3 protein: CASNYRDRGRNEQYF; CDR3 DNA: TGTGCCAGCAACTACCGGGACAGGGGGCGGAACGAGCAGTACTTC
V gene: TRBV2; D gene: .; clone size: .; J gene: TRBJ1-3; CDR3 protein: CASSHERGNTIYF; CDR3 DNA: TGTGCCAGCAGTCATGAGAGGGGAAACACCATATATTTT
V gene: TRBV6-6; D gene: .; clone size: .; J gene: TRBJ2-3; CDR3 protein: CASSFGGRDTQYF; CDR3 DNA: TGTGCCAGCAGTTTCGGGGGCAGAGATACGCAGTATTTT
V gene: TRBV6-1; D gene: .; clone size: .; J gene: TRBJ2-5; CDR3 protein: CASSEKSWGTSQETQYF; CDR3 DNA: TGTGCCAGCAGTGAAAAATCCTGGGGGACGTCCCAAGAGACCCAGTACTTC
V gene: TRBV5-1; D gene: .; clone size: .; J gene: TRBJ2-2; CDR3 protein: CASSQPGSTGELFF; CDR3 DNA: TGCGCCAGCAGTCAGCCGGGGAGCACCGGGGAGCTGTTTTTT
V gene: TRBV4-2; D gene: .; clone size: few; J gene: TRBJ2-5; CDR3 protein: CASSQDVSGVEETQYF; CDR3 DNA: TGTGCCAGCAGCCAAGACGTTTCGGGGGTAGAGGAGACCCAGTACTTC
V gene: TRBV6-6; D gene: .; clone size: few; J gene: TRBJ1-1; CDR3 protein: CASSYSTTEAFF; CDR3 DNA: TGTGCCAGCAGTTACTCGACCACTGAAGCTTTCTTT
V gene: TRBV5-1; D gene: .; clone size: .; J gene: TRBJ2-6; CDR3 protein: CASSLVGTGANVLTF; CDR3 DNA: TGCGCCAGCAGCTTGGTCGGGACTGGGGCCAACGTCCTGACTTTC
V gene: TRBV20-1; D gene: .; clone size: .; J gene: TRBJ2-1; CDR3 protein: CSAANNEQFF; CDR3 DNA: TGCAGTGCCGCCAACAATGAGCAGTTCTTC
V gene: TRBV6-1; D gene: .; clone size: .; J gene: TRBJ2-3; CDR3 protein: CASSEVWDTDTQYF; CDR3 DNA: TGTGCCAGCAGTGAAGTCTGGGACACAGATACGCAGTATTTT
V gene: TRBV6-5; D gene: TRBD1; clone size: .; J gene: TRBJ1-5; CDR3 protein: CASSRDREMNQPQHF; CDR3 DNA: TGTGCCAGCAGCCGGGACAGGGAAATGAATCAGCCCCAGCATTTT
V gene: TRBV5-6; D gene: .; clone size: .; J gene: TRBJ1-5; CDR3 protein: CASSLRVGDQPQHF; CDR3 DNA: TGTGCCAGCAGCCTACGAGTTGGAGATCAGCCCCAGCATTTT
V gene: TRBV7-9; D gene: .; clone size: .; J gene: TRBJ1-2; CDR3 protein: CASSVSLGPYGYTF; CDR3 DNA: TGTGCCAGCAGCGTCAGCCTCGGCCCCTATGGCTACACCTTC
V gene: TRBV10-3; D gene: .; clone size: once; J gene: TRBJ1-5; CDR3 protein: CAISAEYQLPQHF; CDR3 DNA: TGTGCCATCAGCGCCGAATACCAGTTGCCCCAGCATTTT